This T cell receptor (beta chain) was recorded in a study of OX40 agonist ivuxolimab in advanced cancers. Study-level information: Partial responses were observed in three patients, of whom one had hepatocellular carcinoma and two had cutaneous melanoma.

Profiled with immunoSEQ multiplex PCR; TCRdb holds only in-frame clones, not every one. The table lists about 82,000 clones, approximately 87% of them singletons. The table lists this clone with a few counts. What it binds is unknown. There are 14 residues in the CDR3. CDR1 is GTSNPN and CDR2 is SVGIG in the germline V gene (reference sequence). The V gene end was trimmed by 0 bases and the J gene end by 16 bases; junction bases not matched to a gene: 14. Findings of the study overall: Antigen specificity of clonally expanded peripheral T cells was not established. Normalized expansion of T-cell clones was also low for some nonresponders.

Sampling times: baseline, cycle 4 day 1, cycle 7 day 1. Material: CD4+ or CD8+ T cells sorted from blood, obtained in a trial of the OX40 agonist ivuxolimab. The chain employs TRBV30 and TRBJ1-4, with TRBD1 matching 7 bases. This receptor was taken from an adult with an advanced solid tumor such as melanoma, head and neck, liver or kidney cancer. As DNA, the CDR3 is TGTGCCTGGAGTGTATCGTTGGCTCGACAGGGTCCGTTTTTT. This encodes CAWSVSLARQGPFF.